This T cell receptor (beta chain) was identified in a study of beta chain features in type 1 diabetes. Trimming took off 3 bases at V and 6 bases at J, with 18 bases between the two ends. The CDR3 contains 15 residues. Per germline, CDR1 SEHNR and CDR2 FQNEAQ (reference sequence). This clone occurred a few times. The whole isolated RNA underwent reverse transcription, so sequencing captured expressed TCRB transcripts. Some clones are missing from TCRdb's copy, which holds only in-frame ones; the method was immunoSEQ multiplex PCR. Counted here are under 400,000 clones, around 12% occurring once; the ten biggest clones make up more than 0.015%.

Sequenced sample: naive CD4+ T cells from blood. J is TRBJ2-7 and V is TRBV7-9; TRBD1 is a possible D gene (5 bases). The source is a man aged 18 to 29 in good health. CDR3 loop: CASSFVLTAGSEQYF. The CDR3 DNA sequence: TGTGCCAGCAGCTTTGTTTTGACAGCTGGCTCCGAGCAGTACTTC.